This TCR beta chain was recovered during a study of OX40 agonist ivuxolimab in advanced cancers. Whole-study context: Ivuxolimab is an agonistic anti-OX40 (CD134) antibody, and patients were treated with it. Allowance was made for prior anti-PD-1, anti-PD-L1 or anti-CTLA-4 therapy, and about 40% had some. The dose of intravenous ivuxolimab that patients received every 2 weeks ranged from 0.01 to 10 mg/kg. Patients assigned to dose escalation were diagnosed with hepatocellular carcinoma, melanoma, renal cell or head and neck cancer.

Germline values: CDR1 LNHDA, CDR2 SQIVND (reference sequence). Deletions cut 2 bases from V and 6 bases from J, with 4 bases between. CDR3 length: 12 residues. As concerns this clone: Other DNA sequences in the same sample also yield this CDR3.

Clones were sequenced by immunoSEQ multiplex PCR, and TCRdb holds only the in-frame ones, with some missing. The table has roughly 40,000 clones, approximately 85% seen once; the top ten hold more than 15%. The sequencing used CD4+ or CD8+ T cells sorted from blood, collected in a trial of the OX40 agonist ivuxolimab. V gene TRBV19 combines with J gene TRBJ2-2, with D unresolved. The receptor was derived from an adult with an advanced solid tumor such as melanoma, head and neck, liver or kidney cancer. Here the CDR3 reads CASSISPGELFF. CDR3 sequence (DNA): TGTGCCAGTAGTATATCCCCCGGGGAGCTGTTTTTT.